This T cell receptor (beta chain) was retrieved from a study of T-cell reconstitution after alpha-beta-depleted transplantation in children. V was clipped by 0 bases and J by 2 bases, with 12 bases between them. The CDR3 covers 16 residues. CDR1 and CDR2 from the germline V gene are SGDLS and YYNGEE. Unique molecular identifiers were built into the TCRbeta library. MiXCR was run by TCRdb on the PCR reads, yielding one entry per CDR3 protein. This table has about 610,000 distinct CDR3 sequences, 10% to 13% appearing once. The clonotype was recovered from a human donor who donated a stem cell graft to a child with acute myeloid leukemia. Material: PBMCs from the stem cell graft donor, obtained from the stem cell graft. The rearrangement links TRBV9 to TRBJ2-1, with D possibly being TRBD2 (6 bases). CDR3 nucleotides: TGTGCCAGCAGCGTAGATTACGGGAGCGCCTACAATGAGCAGTTCTTC. Protein sequence: CASSVDYGSAYNEQFF.